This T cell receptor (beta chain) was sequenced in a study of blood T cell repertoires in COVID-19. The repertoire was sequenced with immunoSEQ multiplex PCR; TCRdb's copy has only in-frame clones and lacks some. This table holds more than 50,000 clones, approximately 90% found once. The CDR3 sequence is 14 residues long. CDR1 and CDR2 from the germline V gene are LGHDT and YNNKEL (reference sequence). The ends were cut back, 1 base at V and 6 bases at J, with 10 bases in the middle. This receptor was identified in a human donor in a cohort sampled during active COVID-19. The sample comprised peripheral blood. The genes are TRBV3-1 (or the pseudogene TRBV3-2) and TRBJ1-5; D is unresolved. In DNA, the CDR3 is TGTGCCAGCAGCCAAGCGGGGTTTGGTCAGCCCCAGCATTTT. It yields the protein CASSQAGFGQPQHF.